This T cell receptor (beta chain) was observed in a study of T cells in Graves' hyperthyroidism and ophthalmopathy. There were TCR beta CDR3 regions amplified from RNA transcripts. During a first-round RT-PCR of the TCR CDR3, the HTBI primer set was used. MiXCR was run by TCRdb on the multiplex PCR reads, yielding one entry per CDR3 protein. The sample gives around 300,000 distinct CDR3 sequences, approximately 23% of which show up once; 64% is in the top ten. Trimming took 1 base from V and 5 from J, leaving 8 bases between them. The CDR3 runs 13 residues. Germline V gene sequence: CDR1 SGHDN, CDR2 FVKESK. This clonotype turned up a few times. The study left out patients who had uncontrolled infection, other autoimmune disease, pregnancy or lactation.

The genes are TRBV14 and TRBJ1-1; D remains unclear. The specimen sequenced was blood. The source is a man aged 25-45 years with Graves' ophthalmopathy. CDR3 nucleotide sequence: TGTGCCAGCAGCCAAGTGCGGGGAACTGAAGCTTTCTTT. It is translated as CASSQVRGTEAFF. The full variable domain, rest sourced from reference TRBV14 and TRBJ1-1, is EAGVTQFPSHSVIEKGQTVTLRCDPISGHDNLYWYRRVMGKEIKFLLHFVKESKQDESGMPNNRFLAERTGGTYSTLKVQPAELEDSGVYFCASSQVRGTEAFFGQGTRLTVV.